This T cell receptor beta chain is drawn from a study of T cells in Graves' hyperthyroidism and ophthalmopathy. This clonotype was detected only a few times. Amplified TCR beta CDR3 regions derived from RNA transcripts. The HTBI primer set served for first-round RT-PCR of the TCR CDR3. TCRdb ran MiXCR on the multiplex PCR reads and lists one entry per CDR3 protein. This table holds about 570,000 distinct CDR3 sequences, approximately 15% found once. This TCR was recovered from a woman between 40 and 50 years old with Graves' hyperthyroidism. The material sequenced was blood.

The DNA of the CDR3 is TGTGCCAGCAGCTCCAGCGGGAGAAATGAGCAGTTCTTC. Its protein is CASSSSGRNEQFF. The chain recombines TRBV7-9 with TRBJ2-1, with TRBD2 matching over 8 bases. CDR1 SEHNR and CDR2 FQNEAQ come from the germline V gene (reference sequence). This CDR3 has 13 residues. After removal of 4 bases from V and 7 bases from J, the junction contained 3 bases not matched to a gene.